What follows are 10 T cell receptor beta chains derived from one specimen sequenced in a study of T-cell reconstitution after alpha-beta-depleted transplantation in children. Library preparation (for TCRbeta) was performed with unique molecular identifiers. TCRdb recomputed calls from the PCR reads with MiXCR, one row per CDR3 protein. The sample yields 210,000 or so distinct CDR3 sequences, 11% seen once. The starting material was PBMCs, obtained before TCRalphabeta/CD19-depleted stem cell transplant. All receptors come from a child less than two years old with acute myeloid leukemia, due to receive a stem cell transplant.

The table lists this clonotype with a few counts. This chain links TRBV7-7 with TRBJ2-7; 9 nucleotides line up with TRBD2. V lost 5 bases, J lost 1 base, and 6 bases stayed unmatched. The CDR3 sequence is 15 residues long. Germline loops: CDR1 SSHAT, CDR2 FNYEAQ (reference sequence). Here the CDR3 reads CASSPLAGASYEQYF. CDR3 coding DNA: TGTGCCAGCAGCCCCTTAGCGGGGGCATCCTACGAGCAGTACTTC.

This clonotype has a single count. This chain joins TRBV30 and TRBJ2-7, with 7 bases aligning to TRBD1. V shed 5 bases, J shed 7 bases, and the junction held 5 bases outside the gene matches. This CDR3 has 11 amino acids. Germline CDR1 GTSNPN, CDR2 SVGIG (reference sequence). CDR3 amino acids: CAWVQGWEQYF. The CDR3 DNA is TGTGCCTGGGTACAGGGGTGGGAGCAGTACTTC.

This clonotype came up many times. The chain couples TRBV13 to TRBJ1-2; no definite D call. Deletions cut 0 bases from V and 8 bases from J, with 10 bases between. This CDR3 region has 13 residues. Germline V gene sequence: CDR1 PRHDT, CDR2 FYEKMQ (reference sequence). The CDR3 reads CASSLGGNIGYTF. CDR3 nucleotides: TGTGCCAGCAGCTTAGGAGGAAATATCGGCTACACCTTC.

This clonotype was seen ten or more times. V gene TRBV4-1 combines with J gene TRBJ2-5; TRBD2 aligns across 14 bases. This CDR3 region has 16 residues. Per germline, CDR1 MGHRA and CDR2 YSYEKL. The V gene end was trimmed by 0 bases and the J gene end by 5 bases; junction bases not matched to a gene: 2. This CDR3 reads CASSQDRLAGGETQYF. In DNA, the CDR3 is TGCGCCAGCAGCCAAGATCGACTAGCGGGAGGGGAGACCCAGTACTTC.

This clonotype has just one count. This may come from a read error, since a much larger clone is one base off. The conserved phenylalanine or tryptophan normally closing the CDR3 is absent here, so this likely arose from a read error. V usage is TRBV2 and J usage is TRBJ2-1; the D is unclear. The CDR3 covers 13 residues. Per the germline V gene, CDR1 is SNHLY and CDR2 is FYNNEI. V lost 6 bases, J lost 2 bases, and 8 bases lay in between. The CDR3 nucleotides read TGTGCCAGCAGATTTGACACCTACAATGAGCAGTTCATC. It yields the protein CASRFDTYNEQFI.

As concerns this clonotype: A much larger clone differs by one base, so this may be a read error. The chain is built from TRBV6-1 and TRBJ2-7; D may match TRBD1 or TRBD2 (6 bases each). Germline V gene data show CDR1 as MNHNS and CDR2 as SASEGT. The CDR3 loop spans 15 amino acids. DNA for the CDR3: TGTGCCAGCAGCCACGGGGGCGCGAGCTCCTGCGAGCAGTACTTC. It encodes CASSHGGASSCEQYF.

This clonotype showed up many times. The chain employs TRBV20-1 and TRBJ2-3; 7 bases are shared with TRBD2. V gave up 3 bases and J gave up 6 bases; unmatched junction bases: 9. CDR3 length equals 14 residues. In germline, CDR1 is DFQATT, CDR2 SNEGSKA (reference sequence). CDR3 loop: CSASPQYGGDTQYF. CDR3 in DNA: TGCAGTGCTAGTCCGCAGTACGGGGGGGATACGCAGTATTTT.

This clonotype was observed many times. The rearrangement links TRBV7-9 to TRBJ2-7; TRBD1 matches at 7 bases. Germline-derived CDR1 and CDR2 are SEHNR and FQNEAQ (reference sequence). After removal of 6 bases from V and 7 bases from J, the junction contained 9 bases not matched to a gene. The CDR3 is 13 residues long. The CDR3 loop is CASRPTGVGEQYF. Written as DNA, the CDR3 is TGTGCCAGCAGACCTACAGGGGTGGGGGAGCAGTACTTC.

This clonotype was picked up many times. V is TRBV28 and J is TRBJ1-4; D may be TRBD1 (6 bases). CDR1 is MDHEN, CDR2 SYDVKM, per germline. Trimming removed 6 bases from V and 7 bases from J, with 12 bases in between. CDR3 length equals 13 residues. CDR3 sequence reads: CASSKTGIEKLFF. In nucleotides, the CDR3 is TGTGCCAGCAGCAAAACAGGGATTGAAAAACTGTTTTTT.

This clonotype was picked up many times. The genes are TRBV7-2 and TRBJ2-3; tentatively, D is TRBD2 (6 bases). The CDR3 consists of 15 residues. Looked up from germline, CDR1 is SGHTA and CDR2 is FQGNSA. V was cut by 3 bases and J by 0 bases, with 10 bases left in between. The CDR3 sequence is CASSFGDWSTDTQYF. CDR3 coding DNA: TGTGCCAGCAGCTTCGGGGACTGGAGCACAGATACGCAGTATTTT.